The clone carrying this T cell receptor (beta chain) appeared many times. This entry belongs to a study of CD8+CD57+ T cells in acquired aplastic anemia. The authors sequenced patients whose flow cytometry had shown CD8+CD57+ cell expansion. This CDR3 is built from 17 residues. Germline assignment: CDR1 MNHNS and CDR2 SASEGT. Trimming took 5 bases from V and 5 from J; bases not matched to a gene: 17. Researchers used genomic DNA as the template to profile TCR beta VDJ and CDR3. TCRdb redid the calling of the reads with MiXCR, one entry per CDR3 protein. The sample consists of approximately 170,000 distinct CDR3 sequences, roughly 45% of them appearing once.

Sequencing used sorted CD4+, CD8+, or CD8+CD57+ T cells (not recorded which) from PBMCs. The source is a human donor with aplastic anemia. This rearrangement joins TRBV6-1 to TRBJ1-1, with 7 positions matching TRBD1. CDR3 region: CASSRNTGAEITTEAFF. CDR3 DNA sequence: TGTGCCAGCAGTCGTAATACAGGGGCGGAGATCACTACTGAAGCTTTCTTT.